This TCR beta chain originates from a study of blood T cell repertoires in COVID-19 (dated by TCRdb to 2018 to 2020). Notes on the research overall: Samples covering the acute and convalescent phases of COVID-19 were provided by collaborators in the United States, Italy and Spain. The material from the prospective study consisted of cDNA or gDNA derived from T cells, B-cell-depleted T cells, or PBMCs. The dataset comprised deeply sampled blood TCRbeta repertoires from subjects exposed to, actively infected with, or recovered from COVID-19. The repertoires were made available in a free public database intended to serve as a resource for research on the immune response to SARS-CoV-2. Samples came from the ongoing ImmuneRACE study (first 160 participants) plus 1,254 subjects from 6 global collaborators. Sample metadata almost always included a de-identified subject ID, COVID-19 status, age in years and sex. HLA class I and class II types, where available, came from metadata supplied by the sample provider rather than from assay-based typing. Paper-wide results and their limitations: How much clinical and demographic metadata was included differed by source and by participant, and the metadata was provided uncurated.

Samples from volunteer blood donors who had recovered from COVID-19 were contributed by a second Seattle source. Collaborating institutions collected whole blood in K2EDTA tubes following their own protocols. For TCRbeta analysis, collaborators shipped samples as frozen whole blood, isolated PBMCs, or DNA extracted from either of those sample types. TCRbeta CDR3 regions were amplified from genomic DNA using the immunoSEQ Assay, a bias-controlled multiplex PCR. The study's own analysis went as follows. The number of nucleated cells in each sample was estimated from the amplification of reference gene primers within the assay. Sequence reads were collapsed and filtered to measure the absolute abundance of every unique TCRbeta CDR3 rearrangement. For each sample, productive Simpson clonality was calculated as the square root of Simpson's diversity index over productive rearrangements. TCRdb's version of the immuneACCESS table is confined to in-frame rearrangements and falls short of the full clone set. An unresolved V gene accounts for under half of the shortfall where checked; the remainder is of unknown origin. V, J and clone size are those of that table, while D and trimming were read from the DNA. The sample table contains around 320,000 clones; only one count was recorded for about 91% of them. Approximately 7% of the sample goes to the ten largest clones.

In regard to this clone: This clone's antigen is unknown. Nothing much larger sits one base from this clone, and base qualities are not available.

Trimming costs V 5 bases and J 1 base, and their ends lie 11 bases apart. In the germline V gene (reference sequence), CDR1 corresponds to MNHEY and CDR2 to SMNVEV. The cysteine opens and the phenylalanine closes a CDR3 of 15 amino acids. Only CDR3 DNA is held: 45 bases, read in frame from base 1. The sequence is built from TRBV27 and TRBJ1-4, with an unclear D gene assignment. Sequenced sample: peripheral blood. This receptor was obtained from a woman between 25 and 40 years old who had recovered from COVID-19. The sequence in DNA is TGTGCCAGCAGTCCCCGGGTCGGAACTAATGAAAAACTGTTTTTT. The resulting protein is CASSPRVGTNEKLFF.